The sequence of this T cell receptor (beta chain) was determined in a study of blood T cell repertoires in COVID-19. Study background: Spain, Italy and the United States supplied samples that represented acute and convalescent COVID-19. T cells, B-cell-depleted T cells, or PBMCs supplied cDNA or gDNA.

Germline lookup yields CDR1 SEHNR and CDR2 FQNEAQ (reference sequence). Trimming at V came to 3 bases and at J to 5 bases, leaving 11 bases not matched to a gene. The CDR3 consists of 16 residues. Generated by immunoSEQ multiplex PCR, the TCRdb table keeps only in-frame clones and is missing some. The sample includes 100,000 to 120,000 clones, 88% of them seen just once. This clonotype was obtained from a woman aged 70-85 years who had recovered from COVID-19. The material sequenced was peripheral blood. J is TRBJ2-5 and V is TRBV7-9; TRBD1 aligns across 8 bases. This chain's CDR3 is CASSFGDRGDAETQYF. Written as DNA, the CDR3 is TGTGCCAGCAGCTTTGGAGACAGGGGAGACGCTGAGACCCAGTACTTC. The variable domain in full, with the rest retrieved from reference TRBV7-9 and TRBJ2-5, is DTGVSQNPRHKITKRGQNVTFRCDPISEHNRLYWYRQTLGQGPEFLTYFQNEAQLEKSRLLSDRFSAERPKGSFSTLEIQRTEQGDSAMYLCASSFGDRGDAETQYFGPGTRLLVL.